This T cell receptor beta chain was found in a study of T cells in Graves' hyperthyroidism and ophthalmopathy. Amplification yielded TCR beta CDR3 regions, with RNA transcripts as the source. The HTBI set primed first-round TCR CDR3 RT-PCR. TCRdb reprocessed the multiplex PCR reads via MiXCR and lists one record per CDR3 protein. The sample has fewer than 650,000 distinct CDR3 sequences; approximately 15% are singletons. Subjects with ophthalmopathy showed a Clinical Activity Score no lower than 3, a NOSPECS grade no lower than 4, and a duration shorter than 3 months. Study results and limitations: Most expanded thyroid clonotypes above 0.001 also appeared in blood.

CDR1 and CDR2 from the germline V gene are SGHTA and FQGNSA. CDR3 length equals 11 residues. V shed 4 bases and J shed 8 bases, with 9 bases lying between them. This clonotype was detected ten times or more. Its matching antigen is unknown. The sample was blood. V gene TRBV7-2 combines with J gene TRBJ2-7; D ambiguous. This TCR was sampled from a woman under 30 with Graves' ophthalmopathy. CDR3 in DNA: TGTGCCAGCAGCTCATTTATGCAGCAGTACTTC. It encodes CASSSFMQQYF.